The clone carrying this T cell receptor beta chain was counted a few times. The antigen is not known. The data are from a study of T cells in Graves' hyperthyroidism and ophthalmopathy. The PBMCs had their origin in about 9.7 ml of fresh peripheral blood. Study-wide results and limits: A model of 13 V-J features distinguished ophthalmopathy from stable hyperthyroidism.

The investigators amplified TCR beta CDR3 regions from RNA transcripts. The HTBI set primed first-round TCR CDR3 RT-PCR. TCRdb re-called the multiplex PCR reads through MiXCR, storing one row per CDR3 protein. The sample has roughly 750,000 distinct CDR3 sequences, less than 20% seen once. Germline-derived CDR1 and CDR2 are MNHEY and SMNVEV (reference sequence). The ends lost 2 bases at V and 7 bases at J; junction bases unmatched: 8. The CDR3 spans 15 residues. The sample taken for sequencing was blood. V usage is TRBV27 and J usage is TRBJ1-5; 7 bases match TRBD1. The clonotype was recovered from a man aged 18 to 30 with Graves' hyperthyroidism. CDR3 nucleotides: TGTGCCAGCAGTTTAAGTTCAGGGGGAAGCCAGCCCCAGCATTTT. Its translation is CASSLSSGGSQPQHF.